The 12 T cell receptor beta chains given below trace back to one sample, sequenced in a study of beta chain bispecific antibodies for T cell cancers. Expansion lasted approximately 3 days, with either anti-CD3 antibody OKT3 or CD3/CD28 beads. Each CDR3 protein is one row after TCRdb ran MiXCR on the 5' RACE reads. Among about 20,000 distinct CDR3 sequences listed, approximately 2.5% were seen once. No antigen has been identified for these receptors. Study-level findings and limits: In these mixed samples, most targeted TRBV reads derived from the leukemia cell line.

Sequencing input: healthy donor T cells cultured with leukemia cells. Every receptor here comes from a human donor in good health. Some clones in this sample may be carry-over from other donors' samples.

Comment on this clonotype: A much larger clone is a single base away; this may be a read error. Without the conserved terminal phenylalanine or tryptophan, this CDR3 likely stems from a read error. The rearrangement joins TRBV7-9 to TRBJ1-2; D is unresolved. Trimming pared 7 bases from V and 2 bases from J, leaving 14 bases between. Germline loops: CDR1 SEHNR, CDR2 FQNEAQ (reference sequence). This CDR3 spans 14 amino acids. The CDR3 protein is CASTLELGNYGYTS. The CDR3, as DNA: TGTGCCAGCACCCTTGAGCTGGGAAACTATGGCTACACCTCC.

In this sample, this clonotype turned up many times. This chain joins TRBV28 and TRBJ1-1, with no clear D. V lost 3 bases, J lost 4 bases, and 21 bases lay in between. Germline V gene data show CDR1 as MDHEN and CDR2 as SYDVKM. This CDR3 spans 17 amino acids. The CDR3 DNA sequence: TGTGCCAGCAGTTTGGGTAAAGAGGAGGGTTGGGGCACTGAAGCTTTCTTT. It yields the protein CASSLGKEEGWGTEAFF.

This clonotype was counted only a few times. The chain uses TRBV20-1 and TRBJ1-5, with D maybe TRBD1 (6 bases). From germline, CDR1 is DFQATT and CDR2 SNEGSKA (reference sequence). The V and J ends lost 6 bases and 3 bases respectively, with 21 bases between them. This CDR3 is built from 16 residues. CDR3: CSATPAEGGDNQPQHF. DNA of the CDR3: TGCAGTGCCACACCCGCGGAGGGGGGGGACAATCAGCCCCAGCATTTT.

This clonotype was seen repeatedly, ten times or more. The V gene is TRBV20-1, the J gene TRBJ1-1; D is unclear. Germline CDR1 and CDR2: DFQATT and SNEGSKA (reference sequence). V lost 6 bases and J 1 base, leaving 12 bases between the germline ends. This CDR3 spans 13 amino acids. CDR3 residues: CSASTRANTEAFF. CDR3 coding DNA: TGCAGTGCCTCAACTCGGGCGAACACTGAAGCTTTCTTT.

This clonotype was recorded at least ten times. The rearrangement links TRBV20-1 to TRBJ2-1; 8 positions match TRBD1. Germline V gene data show CDR1 as DFQATT and CDR2 as SNEGSKA (reference sequence). This CDR3 is built from 14 residues. CDR3 amino acids: CSLPQGGSYNEQFF. CDR3 sequence (DNA): TGCAGCTTACCACAGGGGGGCTCCTACAATGAGCAGTTCTTC.

This clonotype was picked up many times. CDR3 DNA: TGTGCCAGCAAGCCGCGGGTTGAAGAGACCCAGTACTTC. Protein product: CASKPRVEETQYF. The J gene is TRBJ2-5, the V gene TRBV6-1, with a tentative D call TRBD2 (5 bases). Germline V gene data show CDR1 as MNHNS and CDR2 as SASEGT. The CDR3 covers 13 residues. With 7 bases removed from V and 3 bases from J, the gap between germline ends came to 12 bases.

By its share, this clonotype is medium-sized. The genes are TRBV19 and TRBJ1-1, with 7 nucleotides matching TRBD1. This CDR3 spans 14 amino acids. Germline CDR1 and CDR2: LNHDA and SQIVND (reference sequence). The trim removed 5 bases at V and 0 bases at J, leaving 3 bases unmatched. The chain's CDR3 is CASSAQGLNTEAFF. The CDR3 DNA sequence: TGTGCCAGTAGTGCACAGGGGTTGAACACTGAAGCTTTCTTT.

This clonotype came up many times. This sequence joins TRBV6-5 and TRBJ2-1; 9 bases are a match to TRBD2. V lost 6 bases and J lost 3; bases outside the gene matches: 6. CDR3 length: 15 amino acids. Germline lookup yields CDR1 MNHEY and CDR2 SVGAGI. The CDR3 region has the DNA TGTGCCAGCAGAGCCGCGGGGGGGTACTACAATGAGCAGTTCTTC. It yields the protein CASRAAGGYYNEQFF.

This clonotype was picked up many times. This chain connects TRBV2 to TRBJ2-3; D remains ambiguous. Deletions cut 4 bases from V and 1 base from J, with 18 bases between. The germline gives CDR1 SNHLY, CDR2 FYNNEI. There are 17 residues in the CDR3. The DNA for the CDR3 is TGTGCCAGCAGTGTTGGAGAGCGTGCTCTTGGCACAGATACGCAGTATTTT. This sequence encodes CASSVGERALGTDTQYF.

Many counts were recorded for this clonotype. The J gene is TRBJ2-7, the V gene TRBV5-4, with 8 bases aligning to TRBD1. The ends lost 0 bases at V and 1 base at J; junction bases unmatched: 0. In germline, CDR1 is SGHNT, CDR2 YYREEE (reference sequence). The CDR3 is made up of 14 amino acids. This chain's CDR3 is CASSLGQGSYEQYF. CDR3 coding DNA: TGTGCCAGCAGCTTGGGACAGGGGTCCTACGAGCAGTACTTC.

This clonotype has at least ten counts. The genes are TRBV6-5 and TRBJ1-1; unclear D gene. Trimming pared 2 bases from V and 1 base from J, leaving 5 bases between. In germline, CDR1 is MNHEY, CDR2 SVGAGI. The CDR3 runs 13 residues. CDR3 nucleotide sequence: TGTGCCAGCAGTTACACCAGGAACACTGAAGCTTTCTTT. This translates into CASSYTRNTEAFF.

This clonotype was seen repeatedly, ten times or more. The V call is TRBV6-1, the J call TRBJ1-1; 8 positions match TRBD1. The germline V gene has CDR1 MNHNS and CDR2 SASEGT. After removal of 2 bases from V and 11 bases from J, the junction contained 10 bases not matched to a gene. The CDR3 sequence is 14 residues long. The CDR3 nucleotides read TGTGCCAGCAGTGAATGGACAGGGAGAGTCCCCGCTTTCTTT. This sequence encodes CASSEWTGRVPAFF.